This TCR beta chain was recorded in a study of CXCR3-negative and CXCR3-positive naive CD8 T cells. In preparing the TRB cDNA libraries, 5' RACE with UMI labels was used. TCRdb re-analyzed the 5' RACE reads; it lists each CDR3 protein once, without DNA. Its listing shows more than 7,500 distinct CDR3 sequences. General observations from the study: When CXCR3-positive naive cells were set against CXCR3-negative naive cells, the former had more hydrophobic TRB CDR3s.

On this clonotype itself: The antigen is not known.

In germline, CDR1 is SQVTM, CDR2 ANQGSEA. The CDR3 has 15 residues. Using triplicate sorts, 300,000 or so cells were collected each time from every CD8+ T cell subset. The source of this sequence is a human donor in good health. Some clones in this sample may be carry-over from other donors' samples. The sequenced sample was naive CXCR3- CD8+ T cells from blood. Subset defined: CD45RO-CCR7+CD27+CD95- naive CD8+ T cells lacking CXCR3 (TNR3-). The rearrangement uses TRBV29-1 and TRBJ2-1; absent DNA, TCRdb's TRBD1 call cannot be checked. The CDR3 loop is CSAEGGDTKYNEQFF.